The 25 T cell receptor beta chains reported below all come from one sample, sequenced in a study of blood T cell repertoires in COVID-19. The table came from immunoSEQ multiplex PCR; TCRdb's copy has only in-frame clones and leaves some out. The sample includes around 260,000 clones, over 75% of them seen just once. Sequenced: PBMCs or T cells enriched from blood (not recorded which). These receptors were collected from a woman under 40 who had recovered from COVID-19.

The CDR3 loop reads CASSLSGTGNTIYF. In nucleotides, the CDR3 is TGTGCCAGCAGTTTGTCAGGGACTGGAAACACCATATATTTT. The chain combines TRBV6-5 with TRBJ1-3, with D maybe TRBD1 (5 bases). The germline V gene encodes CDR1 MNHEY and CDR2 SVGAGI. V gave up 4 bases and J gave up 2 bases, with 9 bases separating them. This CDR3 contains 14 residues.

The chain combines TRBV3-1 (or the pseudogene TRBV3-2) with TRBJ1-5; no definite D call. V was clipped by 2 bases and J by 7 bases, with 12 bases between them. Germline CDR1 reads LGHDT; CDR2 reads YNNKEL (reference sequence). This CDR3 comprises 14 residues. Here the CDR3 DNA reads TGTGCCAGCAGCCAATCCCTTAGACACCAGCCCCAGCATTTT. Its protein is CASSQSLRHQPQHF.

This chain joins TRBV7-9 and TRBJ2-1; TRBD2 aligns across 8 bases. The CDR3 contains 16 residues. V lost 4 bases and J lost 0; bases outside the gene matches: 5. Germline V gene data show CDR1 as SEHNR and CDR2 as FQNEAQ (reference sequence). The CDR3: CASSSGGGISYNEQFF. Written as DNA, the CDR3 is TGTGCCAGCAGCTCCGGGGGGGGCATCTCCTACAATGAGCAGTTCTTC. The full variable domain, rest sourced from reference TRBV7-9 and TRBJ2-1, is DTGVSQNPRHKITKRGQNVTFRCDPISEHNRLYWYRQTLGQGPEFLTYFQNEAQLEKSRLLSDRFSAERPKGSFSTLEIQRTEQGDSAMYLCASSSGGGISYNEQFFGPGTRLTVL.

CDR3 nucleotide sequence: TGTGCCAGCACCCTGACGACAGGTGGTAAGCAGTACTTC. It translates to CASTLTTGGKQYF. The gene calls are TRBV5-6 and TRBJ2-7; maybe TRBD1 (6 bases). V was trimmed by 6 bases and J by 8 bases, leaving 18 bases between them. Germline CDR1 SGHDT, CDR2 YYEEEE. The CDR3 is made up of 13 amino acids.

The V call is TRBV15, the J call TRBJ1-2; perhaps TRBD1 as D (5 bases). Germline V gene data show CDR1 as LNHNV and CDR2 as YYDKDF (reference sequence). The V end lost 5 bases, the J end lost 6 bases, and 19 bases lay between the germline ends. CDR3 length: 15 residues. CDR3 protein: CATSELQTGGDGYTF. DNA for the CDR3: TGTGCCACCAGCGAACTCCAAACGGGAGGGGATGGCTACACCTTC.

This clone has only a few counts. This rearrangement joins TRBV10-1 to TRBJ2-1; 7 nucleotides match TRBD1. Trimming at V came to 10 bases and at J to 4 bases, leaving 13 bases not matched to a gene. Germline loops: CDR1 WNHNN, CDR2 SYGVQD (reference sequence). This CDR3 has 15 residues. The CDR3 protein is CAIGLWTGYYNEQFF. The CDR3 coding sequence is TGCGCCATCGGTCTGTGGACAGGCTATTACAATGAGCAGTTCTTC.

The chain couples TRBV7-9 to TRBJ1-2; 7 positions agree with TRBD1. Germline trimming cut 3 bases from V and 8 bases from J; bases unmatched to any gene: 9. This CDR3 is built from 14 residues. CDR1 and CDR2 from the germline V gene are SEHNR and FQNEAQ (reference sequence). The CDR3 is CASSFPGQVDGYTF. The CDR3, as DNA: TGTGCCAGCAGCTTCCCAGGACAGGTTGACGGCTACACCTTC.

The chain recombines TRBV30 with TRBJ1-5; 9 nucleotides match TRBD1. The CDR3 is 20 residues long. V was pared by 0 bases and J by 1 base, with 16 bases of the junction left unmatched. The germline gives CDR1 GTSNPN, CDR2 SVGIG (reference sequence). This CDR3 is CAWSVQGTGSRVLSNQPQHF. Here the CDR3 DNA reads TGTGCCTGGAGTGTACAGGGGACAGGGTCAAGGGTTTTAAGCAATCAGCCCCAGCATTTT.

This chain uses TRBV29-1 with TRBJ1-2; D call uncertain. V was clipped by 1 base and J by 4 bases, with 10 bases between them. CDR3 size: 13 residues. The V gene's germline CDR1 is SQVTM and CDR2 ANQGSEA. CDR3 DNA sequence: TGCAGCGTTGAAGGTGCGGCACGCTATGGCTACACCTTC. Amino acid sequence: CSVEGAARYGYTF.

CDR3 bases: TGTGCCAGCAGTTACGGGGACAAGTGGCCAACTGAAGCTTTCTTT. Its protein product is CASSYGDKWPTEAFF. The chain joins TRBV6-6 to TRBJ1-1; a weak D match, TRBD1 (6 bases). Trimming removed 2 bases at V and 5 bases at J, with 15 bases between. The V gene's germline CDR1 is MNHNY and CDR2 SVGAGI (reference sequence). The CDR3 loop spans 15 amino acids.

The chain couples TRBV3-1 (or the pseudogene TRBV3-2) to TRBJ1-3, with 7 bases that match TRBD1. The germline V gene has CDR1 LGHDT and CDR2 YNNKEL (reference sequence). The CDR3 is 15 amino acids. The V and J ends lost 6 bases and 1 base, in that order; junction bases with no gene match: 6. CDR3 sequence: CASSLQGPSGNTIYF. The CDR3 region has the DNA TGTGCCAGCAGTCTACAGGGGCCATCTGGAAACACCATATATTTT.

J is TRBJ2-6 and V is TRBV2; unclear D gene. CDR1 and CDR2 from the germline V gene are SNHLY and FYNNEI. The CDR3 contains 15 residues. V was pared by 1 base and J by 0 bases, with 4 bases between. The CDR3 DNA is TGTGCCAGCAGTGAAGAACACTCTGGGGCCAACGTCCTGACTTTC. Encoded protein: CASSEEHSGANVLTF.

The J gene is TRBJ2-5, the V gene TRBV9, with 8 bases aligning to TRBD2. The V gene end was trimmed by 7 bases and the J gene end by 1 base; junction bases not matched to a gene: 15. Germline loops: CDR1 SGDLS, CDR2 YYNGEE. The CDR3 sequence is 17 residues long. Written as DNA, the CDR3 is TGTGCCAGCGGCTCGGGAGGGAAGCTAGTCTCCCAAGAGACCCAGTACTTC. It yields the protein CASGSGGKLVSQETQYF.

The gene calls are TRBV30 and TRBJ2-3, with TRBD1 identical over 7 bases. V lost 2 bases to trimming and J lost 0 bases; unmatched junction nucleotides: 5. Germline V lookup: CDR1 GTSNPN, CDR2 SVGIG (reference sequence). This CDR3 is built from 15 residues. The DNA for the CDR3 is TGTGCCTGGAGTCGCAGGGGGAAAAGCACAGATACGCAGTATTTT. This sequence encodes CAWSRRGKSTDTQYF.

The chain recombines TRBV27 with TRBJ1-2, with D possibly being TRBD1 (6 bases). The germline V gene encodes CDR1 MNHEY and CDR2 SMNVEV (reference sequence). The CDR3 contains 13 residues. V was clipped by 6 bases and J by 4 bases, with 12 bases between them. CDR3 protein: CASSPDRSYGYTF. Written as DNA, the CDR3 is TGTGCCAGCAGCCCCGACAGGTCCTATGGCTACACCTTC.

The chain uses TRBV5-1 and TRBJ1-2; 11 bases are a match to TRBD1. The CDR3 covers 17 residues. V lost 5 bases, J lost 2 bases, and 11 bases stayed unmatched. The germline gives CDR1 SGHRS, CDR2 YFSETQ. The CDR3 spells CASRPGQGVLRNYGYTF. In nucleotides, the CDR3 is TGCGCCAGCAGACCGGGACAGGGGGTTTTGAGGAACTATGGCTACACCTTC. Combining the CDR3 with reference TRBV5-1 and TRBJ1-2 gives the whole variable domain KAGVTQTPRYLIKTRGQQVTLSCSPISGHRSVSWYQQTPGQGLQFLFEYFSETQRNKGNFPGRFSGRQFSNSRSEMNVSTLELGDSALYLCASRPGQGVLRNYGYTFGSGTRLTVV.

The chain combines TRBV30 with TRBJ1-6; 8 bases agree with TRBD1. The CDR3 loop spans 14 amino acids. In germline, CDR1 is GTSNPN, CDR2 SVGIG (reference sequence). V lost 3 bases and J lost 7; bases outside the gene matches: 5. CDR3 region: CAWSRGQGNSPLHF. The DNA of the CDR3 is TGTGCCTGGAGCCGAGGACAGGGAAATTCACCCCTCCACTTT.

The rearrangement uses TRBV7-9 and TRBJ2-2; 11 nucleotides agree with TRBD2. The germline V gene has CDR1 SEHNR and CDR2 FQNEAQ (reference sequence). With V trimmed by 6 bases and J by 5 bases, 11 bases remained unmatched. The CDR3 spans 17 residues. The CDR3 DNA follows: TGTGCCAGCAGGCCTGTAGCGGGAGGGCCTGGTACCGGGGAGCTGTTTTTT. Translation gives CASRPVAGGPGTGELFF.

J is TRBJ1-1 and V is TRBV7-8; D ambiguous. Trimming stripped 1 base from V and 7 bases from J, with 7 bases between. The CDR3 has 12 residues. The germline gives CDR1 SGHVS, CDR2 FQNEAQ. DNA for the CDR3: TGTGCCAGCAGCTTAGGTGGCAGTGAAGCTTTCTTT. The encoded protein is CASSLGGSEAFF.

The CDR3 coding sequence is TGCGCCAGCAGTGGGACAGGGGCATCAGAGACCCAGTACTTC. Amino acids: CASSGTGASETQYF. The genes are TRBV5-1 and TRBJ2-5; 10 bases fit TRBD1. Germline V CDR1 and CDR2: SGHRS, YFSETQ. The CDR3 contains 14 residues. V lost 5 bases and J lost 4; bases outside the gene matches: 5.

The chain uses TRBV19 and TRBJ2-7; 11 positions match TRBD1. V was clipped by 0 bases and J by 3 bases; unmatched bases: 7. CDR1 and CDR2 (germline): LNHDA, SQIVND (reference sequence). The CDR3 loop spans 17 amino acids. CDR3 sequence (DNA): TGTGCCAGTAGTATAGATCCCTGGACAGGGGGCAACTACGAGCAGTACTTC. Amino acid sequence: CASSIDPWTGGNYEQYF.

The V gene is TRBV5-6, the J gene TRBJ1-1, with TRBD1 as a possible D gene (5 bases). The CDR3 extends over 14 amino acids. V lost 4 bases and J 4 bases, leaving 14 bases between the germline ends. Germline-derived CDR1 and CDR2 are SGHDT and YYEEEE. CDR3 region: CASSLRVASTEAFF. DNA of the CDR3: TGTGCCAGCAGCCTCAGGGTGGCGAGCACTGAAGCTTTCTTT.

The rearrangement uses TRBV4-1 and TRBJ1-5; TRBD1 might be the D (5 bases). CDR3 length equals 17 residues. CDR1 and CDR2 from the germline V gene are MGHRA and YSYEKL. The V gene lost 0 bases and the J gene lost 3 bases, with 15 bases spanning the gap. The CDR3 sequence: CASSQDMGGGNNQPQHF. The CDR3 region has the DNA TGCGCCAGCAGCCAAGATATGGGCGGGGGTAACAATCAGCCCCAGCATTTT.

The chain carries TRBV18 and TRBJ2-1, with TRBD2 as a possible D gene (5 bases). Germline values: CDR1 KGHSH, CDR2 LQKENI. Trimming removed 1 base at V and 13 bases at J, with 20 bases between. The CDR3 totals 15 residues. The CDR3 loop reads CASSPQFEGTRAQFF. As DNA, the CDR3 is TGTGCCAGCTCACCACAATTTGAGGGAACAAGGGCACAGTTCTTC.

The chain recombines TRBV19 with TRBJ2-4, with 7 nucleotides matching TRBD1. The V gene end was trimmed by 1 base and the J gene end by 6 bases; junction bases not matched to a gene: 6. The V gene's germline CDR1 is LNHDA and CDR2 SQIVND (reference sequence). This CDR3 comprises 15 residues. The DNA for the CDR3 is TGTGCCAGTAGTATAGCCGGACAGGTCCCAAACATTCAGTACTTC. Amino acids: CASSIAGQVPNIQYF.